The following is a T cell receptor (beta chain) sequence with its context. This specimen comes from a study of shared clonotypes between healthy human individuals. Deep-level settings were used for running the assay. The assay was immunoSEQ multiplex PCR, and TCRdb's table has in-frame clones only and misses some. The table records 2,500,000 or so clones, 85% to 95% of them present only once. Germline V gene lookup returns CDR1 MDHEN and CDR2 SYDVKM. Trimming stripped 6 bases from V and 6 bases from J, with 15 bases between. The CDR3 consists of 14 residues. The sequenced material came from naive CD4+ T cells from PBMCs. Documented subset: CD45RA+ positively selected. The chain combines TRBV28 with TRBJ2-1; D is perhaps TRBD2 (6 bases). This TCR derives from a man younger than 35 in good health. Some clones in this sample may be carry-over from other donors' samples. The CDR3: CASRRGAGSNEQFF. In nucleotides, the CDR3 is TGTGCCAGCAGGCGAGGGGCGGGGAGCAATGAGCAGTTCTTC.